This entry lists 11 T cell receptor beta chains sequenced from one sample in a study of blood T cell repertoires in COVID-19. The assay was immunoSEQ multiplex PCR, and TCRdb's table has in-frame clones only and misses some. The sample yields about 88,000 clones, roughly 90% seen once. Source material: peripheral blood. All receptors come from a man aged 60-69 years with acute or convalescent COVID-19.

The chain joins TRBV2 to TRBJ2-1; 8 bases line up with TRBD1. The V gene end was trimmed by 4 bases and the J gene end by 9 bases; junction bases not matched to a gene: 8. Germline CDR1 SNHLY, CDR2 FYNNEI. The CDR3 length is 14 residues. CDR3 sequence: CASSGQGNGGEQFF. CDR3 coding DNA: TGTGCCAGCAGTGGACAGGGGAACGGGGGTGAGCAGTTCTTC.

As regards this clone: A junction end diverges from the germline sequence, so it may reflect a read error. Other DNA sequences from this sample encode an identical CDR3 as well. The chain joins TRBV7-2 to TRBJ2-2; D remains unclear. The germline V gene has CDR1 SGHTA and CDR2 FQGNSA. The CDR3 is 14 residues long. CDR3 DNA sequence: TGTGCCAGCAGCCCAGACACGAACACTGGGGAGCTGTTTTTT. Protein: CASSPDTNTGELFF.

The chain couples TRBV10-3 to TRBJ1-2; TRBD1 matches 9 bases. The CDR3 consists of 12 residues. Unmatched junction bases numbered 0, after V lost 4 bases and J lost 6 bases. The germline V gene encodes CDR1 ENHRY and CDR2 SYGVKD. The CDR3 coding sequence is TGTGCCATCAGTGGGACAGGGGATGGCTACACCTTC. Protein: CAISGTGDGYTF.

The V and J genes are TRBV7-9 and TRBJ2-2; the D is unclear. The V and J ends lost 3 bases and 3 bases respectively, with 5 bases between them. This CDR3 region has 13 residues. Germline V lookup: CDR1 SEHNR, CDR2 FQNEAQ (reference sequence). CDR3 residues: CASSFIYTGELFF. CDR3 nucleotide sequence: TGTGCCAGCAGCTTTATATACACCGGGGAGCTGTTTTTT. The full variable domain, in which reference TRBV7-9 and TRBJ2-2 provide the parts outside the CDR3, is DTGVSQNPRHKITKRGQNVTFRCDPISEHNRLYWYRQTLGQGPEFLTYFQNEAQLEKSRLLSDRFSAERPKGSFSTLEIQRTEQGDSAMYLCASSFIYTGELFFGEGSRLTVL.

J is TRBJ2-3 and V is TRBV27; 10 bases fit TRBD1. V shed 4 bases, J shed 4 bases, and the junction held 8 bases outside the gene matches. Germline loops: CDR1 MNHEY, CDR2 SMNVEV (reference sequence). The length of the CDR3 is 16 residues. The CDR3, as DNA: TGTGCCAGCAGTTCCGGGACAGGGGATGACCCAGATACGCAGTATTTT. As protein: CASSSGTGDDPDTQYF.

This clone was counted a single time. V usage is TRBV27 and J usage is TRBJ1-4; 7 bases line up with TRBD1. Germline CDR1 and CDR2: MNHEY and SMNVEV (reference sequence). The CDR3 has 15 amino acids. J gave up 6 bases and V 4 bases, and 8 bases lay outside the gene matches. CDR3 sequence (DNA): TGTGCCAGCAGTTCAACAGGGGATGTGGATGAAAAACTGTTTTTT. This codes for CASSSTGDVDEKLFF.

In this sample, this clone turned up a few times. CDR3 nucleotides: TGTGCCAGCAGTTGGGCTAGCGGGAGATTAACCGGGGAGCTGTTTTTT. Its protein is CASSWASGRLTGELFF. The chain recombines TRBV6-2 or TRBV6-3 with TRBJ2-2; 10 nucleotides align to TRBD2. J gave up 5 bases and V 4 bases, and 7 bases lay outside the gene matches. The CDR3 length is 16 residues. CDR1 is MNHEY, CDR2 SVGEGT, per germline.

The chain employs TRBV4-3 and TRBJ2-7, with 8 bases matching TRBD2. Germline loops: CDR1 LGHNA, CDR2 YSLEER. The CDR3 has 21 residues. V shed 0 bases, J shed 0 bases, and the junction held 19 bases outside the gene matches. This CDR3 is CASSQDLRQGQRTSYSYEQYF. The DNA of the CDR3 is TGCGCCAGCAGCCAAGATCTAAGGCAGGGGCAGAGGACTAGCTACTCCTACGAGCAGTACTTC.

This chain links TRBV19 with TRBJ2-6, with 8 bases lining up with TRBD1. In germline, CDR1 is LNHDA, CDR2 SQIVND (reference sequence). J was trimmed by 9 bases and V by 7 bases; bases with no gene match: 11. The CDR3 extends over 15 amino acids. CDR3 DNA: TGTGCCAGTATGATTGGGACAGGACCCCACAACGTCCTGACTTTC. It codes for CASMIGTGPHNVLTF.

The gene calls are TRBV18 and TRBJ2-7; 7 positions match TRBD1. The CDR3 is 14 residues long. The junction had 5 bases not matched to a gene; V was cut back by 4 bases and J by 2 bases. CDR1 is KGHSH, CDR2 LQKENI, per germline. CDR3 amino acids: CASSRDSGAYEQYF. The CDR3, as DNA: TGTGCCAGCTCACGGGACAGTGGGGCCTACGAGCAGTACTTC.

V and J are TRBV7-9 and TRBJ1-3; 7 bases agree with TRBD1. The CDR3 is 16 residues long. Per the germline V gene, CDR1 is SEHNR and CDR2 is FQNEAQ (reference sequence). V lost 2 bases and J lost 0; bases outside the gene matches: 4. DNA for the CDR3: TGTGCCAGCAGCTTATGGGGACAGTCCTCTGGAAACACCATATATTTT. It yields the protein CASSLWGQSSGNTIYF.